These T cell receptor beta chains were read from a single sample in a study of vaccination effects on CD4 cells after COVID-19. Using immunoSEQ multiplex PCR, the repertoire was profiled, and TCRdb retains in-frame clones only, with some absent. The repertoire holds about 55,000 clones, with roughly 70% as singletons. These receptors' antigens are unknown. This sample comprised CD4+ T cells from PBMCs cultured with SARS-CoV-2 spike peptides, obtained before COVID-19 vaccination. The origin of the receptors is a human donor who received a COVID-19 vaccine. The CDR3 runs from the conserved cysteine through the conserved F or W. Fields, in order: clone size, D gene, J gene, V gene, CDR3 DNA, CDR3 protein. A D gene is named only where the DNA matches it firmly. The size field is filled for only some rows; it gives once, few, many or a size class.

>NA|TRBD2|TRBJ2-1|TRBV4-1
TGCGCCAGCAGCCAAGTCCCTAGCGGGAGGTCTTTTCATGAGCAGTTCTTC
CASSQVPSGRSFHEQFF
>NA|TRBD1|TRBJ2-5|TRBV2
TGTGCCAGCAGTGCCGACAGGGTAGAGACCCAGTACTTC
CASSADRVETQYF
>NA|NA|TRBJ2-2|TRBV10-3
TGTGCCATCAGTGAGGGTGCGGCTAGGCCCGGGGAGCTGTTTTTT
CAISEGAARPGELFF
>NA|NA|TRBJ2-1|TRBV6-5
TGTGCCAGCAGTAGAAGCGGTGAGCAGTTCTTC
CASSRSGEQFF
>NA|NA|TRBJ2-5|TRBV3-1/TRBV3-2
TGTGCCAGCAGCCCGCGACGAGAGACCCAGTACTTC
CASSPRRETQYF
>few|TRBD1|TRBJ2-7|TRBV18
TGTGCCAGCTCACCTCAACAGGGGGCTGTCTACGAGCAGTACTTC
CASSPQQGAVYEQYF
>NA|TRBD1|TRBJ2-5|TRBV28
TGTGTCAGCAGTCGTCTTAAAGGGGTGTGGACAGGGGGCGAAGAGACCCAGTACTTC
CVSSRLKGVWTGGEETQYF
>NA|TRBD2|TRBJ2-2|TRBV5-4
TGTGCCAGCGGTACTAGCGGGGGTAACACCGGGGAGCTGTTTTTT
CASGTSGGNTGELFF
>NA|NA|TRBJ2-6|TRBV19
TGTGCCAGTAGTTCAATCCCACAGGGTAGAGGGGCCAACGTCCTGACTTTC
CASSSIPQGRGANVLTF
>NA|TRBD2|TRBJ2-5|TRBV19
TGTGCCAGTAGTATTGGACTAGCCACCCAAGAGACCCAGTACTTC
CASSIGLATQETQYF
>NA|NA|TRBJ2-3|TRBV5-1
TGCGCCAGCAGAGCCGGATTCCAGCCGCGCTCTACGCAGTATTTT
CASRAGFQPRSTQYF
>few|NA|TRBJ1-2|TRBV27
TGTGCCAGCAGTAACTCCTTCACTAACTATGGCTACACCTTC
CASSNSFTNYGYTF
>NA|TRBD2|TRBJ2-1|TRBV15
TGTGCCACCAGCAGAGGTGGGACTAGCGGGACCAATGAGCAGTTCTTC
CATSRGGTSGTNEQFF
>NA|NA|TRBJ2-4|TRBV12-1
TGTGCCAGCAGCGCACTAGCGGCAATATCCGTAGCCAAAAACATTCAGTACTTC
CASSALAAISVAKNIQYF
>NA|NA|TRBJ1-2|TRBV5-6
TGTGCCAGCAGCCCGGGGAAATCCTGGGGCTACACCTTC
CASSPGKSWGYTF
>NA|NA|TRBJ2-2|TRBV6-5
TGTGCCAGCAGAGCCGGGACGGCGAACACCGGGGAGCTGTTTTTT
CASRAGTANTGELFF
>NA|NA|TRBJ1-4|TRBV7-9
TGTGCCAGCAGCACAGAAACAGGGACTAATGAAAAACTGTTTTTT
CASSTETGTNEKLFF
>NA|NA|TRBJ2-1|TRBV4-1
TGCGCCAGCAGCCAAGAGGGTCCAGGGCACGAGCAGTTCTTC
CASSQEGPGHEQFF
>NA|NA|TRBJ1-1|TRBV18
TGTGCCAGCTCACCACGTAACCCGAAGGTCACTGAAGCTTTCTTT
CASSPRNPKVTEAFF
>NA|TRBD2|TRBJ2-5|TRBV5-6
TGTGCCAGCAGCTGGGGAGGGGAGGGAGAGACCCAGTACTTC
CASSWGGEGETQYF
>NA|NA|TRBJ1-1|TRBV29-1
TGCAGCGTTACAGACCCGGGAACTGAAGCTTTCTTT
CSVTDPGTEAFF
>NA|NA|TRBJ1-1|TRBV9
TGTGCCAGCAGCGTGACCGGGGCTGAAGCTTTCTTT
CASSVTGAEAFF
>NA|TRBD1|TRBJ2-7|TRBV4-3
TGCGCCAGCAGCCAAAATACCGGGACAGGGTCCTACGAGCAGTACTTC
CASSQNTGTGSYEQYF
>NA|NA|TRBJ2-3|TRBV30
TGTGCCTGGAGTAGCAGGGTGACAGATACGCAGTATTTT
CAWSSRVTDTQYF
>NA|TRBD1|TRBJ2-2|TRBV7-9
TGTGCCAGCAGACCCGGACAGGGCGGCACCGGGGAGCTGTTTTTT
CASRPGQGGTGELFF
>NA|NA|TRBJ2-5|TRBV5-4
TGTGCCAGCTCGCGTGGGGCTTCGGAGACCCAGTACTTC
CASSRGASETQYF
>NA|NA|TRBJ2-6|TRBV28
TGTGCCAGCAGTTTTGCGGGGTGGAGCTCTGGGGCCAACGTCCTGACTTTC
CASSFAGWSSGANVLTF
>medium-sized|TRBD1|TRBJ1-4|TRBV30
TGTGCCTCACGTGAATCGACAGGGGGCTGGGGAGAAAAACTGTTTTTT
CASRESTGGWGEKLFF
>once|NA|TRBJ1-5|TRBV18
TGTGCCAGCTCACCAGACAGGCATCAGCCCCAGCATTTT
CASSPDRHQPQHF
>NA|TRBD1|TRBJ2-6|TRBV6-5
TGTGCCAGCAGAGTTGGGACAGGGGGTCCATGGGTCCTGACTTTC
CASRVGTGGPWVLTF
>NA|NA|TRBJ1-1|TRBV5-5
TGTGCCAGCAGCTCGGGGGGGGTTGGCGGAACTGAAGCTTTCTTT
CASSSGGVGGTEAFF
>once|NA|TRBJ2-1|TRBV27
TGTGCCAGCAGTTTAGGACCTGGAAGGACTGAGCAGTTCTTC
CASSLGPGRTEQFF
>NA|TRBD2|TRBJ2-3|TRBV11-2
TGTGCCAGCAGCTTAGAGTCGGGAGGGCCATCTCCGCAGTATTTT
CASSLESGGPSPQYF
>once|TRBD2|TRBJ2-3|TRBV7-2
TGTGCCAGCAGCCGGACTAGCGCGGGGATCACAGATACGCAGTATTTT
CASSRTSAGITDTQYF
>NA|TRBD1|TRBJ2-1|TRBV19
TGTGCCAGTAGTATCAGGGGGCCCCACAATGAGCAGTTCTTC
CASSIRGPHNEQFF
>NA|TRBD2|TRBJ2-1|TRBV24-1
TGTGCCACCAGTGACCCAAAACCCGGGACTACCACCTACAATGAGCAGTTCTTC
CATSDPKPGTTTYNEQFF
>NA|TRBD2|TRBJ2-5|TRBV2
TGTGCCAGCAGTGAAATAGCGGGACTAGCGGGAGGGAGCGAGACCCAGTACTTC
CASSEIAGLAGGSETQYF
>medium-sized|NA|TRBJ2-5|TRBV6-4
TGTGCCATTCTGGGGGTTTCAGAGACCCAGTACTTC
CAILGVSETQYF
>few|NA|TRBJ1-5|TRBV2
TGTGCCAGCAGTGGGGGGCCCGGCGCTCAGCCCCAGCATTTT
CASSGGPGAQPQHF
>NA|TRBD2|TRBJ2-7|TRBV4-2
TGTGCCAGCAGCCAAGGGACTAGCGGTGCCTACGAGCAGTACTTC
CASSQGTSGAYEQYF